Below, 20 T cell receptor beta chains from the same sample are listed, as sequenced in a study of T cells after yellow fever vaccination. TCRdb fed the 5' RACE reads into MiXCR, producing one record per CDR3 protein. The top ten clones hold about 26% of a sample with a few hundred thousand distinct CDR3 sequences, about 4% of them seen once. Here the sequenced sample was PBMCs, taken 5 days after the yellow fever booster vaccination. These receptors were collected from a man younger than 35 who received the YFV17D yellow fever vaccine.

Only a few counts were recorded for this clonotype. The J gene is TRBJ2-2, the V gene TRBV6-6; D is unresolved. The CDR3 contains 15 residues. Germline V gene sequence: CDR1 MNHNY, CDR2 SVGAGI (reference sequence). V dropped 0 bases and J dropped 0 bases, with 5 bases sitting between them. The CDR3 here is CASSYSQPNTGELFF. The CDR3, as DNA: TGTGCCAGCAGTTACTCCCAGCCGAACACCGGGGAGCTGTTTTTT.

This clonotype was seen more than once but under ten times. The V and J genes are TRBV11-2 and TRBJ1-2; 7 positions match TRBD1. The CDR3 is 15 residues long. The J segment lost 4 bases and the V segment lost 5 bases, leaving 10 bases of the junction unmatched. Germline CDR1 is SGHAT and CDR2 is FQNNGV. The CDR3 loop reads CASSPAGGIFYGYTF. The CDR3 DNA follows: TGTGCCAGCAGCCCGGCAGGGGGAATCTTCTATGGCTACACCTTC.

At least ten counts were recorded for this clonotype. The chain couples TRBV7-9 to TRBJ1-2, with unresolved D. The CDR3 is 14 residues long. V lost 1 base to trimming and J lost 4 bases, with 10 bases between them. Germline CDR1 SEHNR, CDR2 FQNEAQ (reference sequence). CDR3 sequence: CASSLVADAYGYTF. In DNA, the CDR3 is TGTGCCAGCAGCTTAGTCGCGGATGCCTATGGCTACACCTTC.

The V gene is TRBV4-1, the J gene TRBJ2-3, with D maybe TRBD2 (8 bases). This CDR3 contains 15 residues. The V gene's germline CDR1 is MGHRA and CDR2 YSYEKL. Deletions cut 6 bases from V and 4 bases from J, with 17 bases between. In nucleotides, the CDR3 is TGCGCCAGCAGACCGGGAGGGGGCATCGCAGATACGCAGTATTTT. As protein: CASRPGGGIADTQYF.

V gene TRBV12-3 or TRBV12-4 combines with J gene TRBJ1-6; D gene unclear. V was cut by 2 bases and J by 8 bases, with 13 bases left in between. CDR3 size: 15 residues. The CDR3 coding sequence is TGTGCCAGCAGTTTACAAGACGGGAGGCATTCACCCCTCCACTTT. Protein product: CASSLQDGRHSPLHF.

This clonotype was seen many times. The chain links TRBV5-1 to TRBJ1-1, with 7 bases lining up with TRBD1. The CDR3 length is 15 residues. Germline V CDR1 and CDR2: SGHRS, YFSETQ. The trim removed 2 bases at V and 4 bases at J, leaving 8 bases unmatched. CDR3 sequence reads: CASSFGQAKATEAFF. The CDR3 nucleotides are TGCGCCAGCAGCTTCGGACAGGCGAAGGCCACTGAAGCTTTCTTT.

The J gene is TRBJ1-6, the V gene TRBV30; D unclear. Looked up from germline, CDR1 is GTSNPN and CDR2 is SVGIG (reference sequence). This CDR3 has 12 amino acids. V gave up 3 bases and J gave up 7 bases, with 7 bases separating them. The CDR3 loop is CAWRQFNSPLHF. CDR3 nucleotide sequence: TGTGCCTGGAGGCAGTTCAATTCACCCCTCCACTTT. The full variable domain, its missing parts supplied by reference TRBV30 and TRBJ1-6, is SQTIHQWPATLVQPVGSPLSLECTVEGTSNPNLYWYRQAAGRGLQLLFYSVGIGQISSEVPQNLSASRPQDRQFILSSKKLLLSDSGFYLCAWRQFNSPLHFGNGTRLTVT.

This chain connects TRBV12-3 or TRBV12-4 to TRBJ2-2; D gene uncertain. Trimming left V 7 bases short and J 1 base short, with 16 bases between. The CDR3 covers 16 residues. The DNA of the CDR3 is TGTGCCAGCACCAGACGCGGTTGGGGGAACACCGGGGAGCTGTTTTTT. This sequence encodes CASTRRGWGNTGELFF.

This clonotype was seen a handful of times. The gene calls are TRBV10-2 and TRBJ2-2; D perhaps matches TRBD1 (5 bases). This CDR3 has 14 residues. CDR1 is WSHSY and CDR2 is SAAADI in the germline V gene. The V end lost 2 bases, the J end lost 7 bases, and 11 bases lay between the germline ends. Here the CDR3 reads CASSETGRGGELFF. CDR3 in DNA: TGCGCCAGCAGTGAGACAGGAAGAGGCGGGGAGCTGTTTTTT.

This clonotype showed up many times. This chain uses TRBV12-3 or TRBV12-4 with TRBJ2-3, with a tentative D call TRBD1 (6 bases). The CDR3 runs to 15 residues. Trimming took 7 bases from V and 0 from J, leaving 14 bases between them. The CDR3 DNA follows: TGTGCCAGCACCCTCGTCAGGGGCAGCACAGATACGCAGTATTTT. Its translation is CASTLVRGSTDTQYF.

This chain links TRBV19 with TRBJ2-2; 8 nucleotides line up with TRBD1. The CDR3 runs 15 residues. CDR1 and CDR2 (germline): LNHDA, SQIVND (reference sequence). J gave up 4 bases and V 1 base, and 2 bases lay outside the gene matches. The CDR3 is CASSIVGTGTGELFF. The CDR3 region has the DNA TGTGCCAGTAGTATAGTAGGGACAGGCACCGGGGAGCTGTTTTTT.

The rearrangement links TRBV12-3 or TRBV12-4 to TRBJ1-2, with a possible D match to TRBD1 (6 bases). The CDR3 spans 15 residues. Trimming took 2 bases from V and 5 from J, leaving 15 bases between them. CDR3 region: CASSLSAQGPYGYTF. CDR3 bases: TGTGCCAGCAGTTTAAGTGCACAGGGACCTTATGGCTACACCTTC.

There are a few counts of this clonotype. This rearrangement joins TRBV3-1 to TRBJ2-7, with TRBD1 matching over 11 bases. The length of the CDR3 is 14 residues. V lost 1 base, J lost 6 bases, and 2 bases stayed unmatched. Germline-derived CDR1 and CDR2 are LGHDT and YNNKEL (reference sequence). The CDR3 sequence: CASSQGTGGIEQYV. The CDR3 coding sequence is TGTGCCAGCAGCCAAGGGACAGGGGGCATCGAGCAGTACGTC.

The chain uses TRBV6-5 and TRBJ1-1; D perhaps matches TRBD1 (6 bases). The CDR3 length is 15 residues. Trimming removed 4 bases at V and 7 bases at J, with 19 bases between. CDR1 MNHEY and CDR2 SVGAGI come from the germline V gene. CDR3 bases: TGTGCCAGCAGTTCCCCAGGAGGGGGATGGAGTGAAGCTTTCTTT. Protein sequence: CASSSPGGGWSEAFF.

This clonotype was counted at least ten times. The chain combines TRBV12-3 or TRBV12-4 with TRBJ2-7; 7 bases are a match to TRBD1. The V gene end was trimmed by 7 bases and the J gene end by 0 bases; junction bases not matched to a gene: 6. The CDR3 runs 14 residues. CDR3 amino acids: CASKRDSSSYEQYF. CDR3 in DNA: TGTGCCAGCAAAAGGGACAGTAGCTCCTACGAGCAGTACTTC.

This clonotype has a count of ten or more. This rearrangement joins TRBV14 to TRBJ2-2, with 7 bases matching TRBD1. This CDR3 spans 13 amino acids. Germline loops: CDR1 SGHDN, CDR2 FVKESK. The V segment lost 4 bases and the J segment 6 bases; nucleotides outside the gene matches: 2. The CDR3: CASSPGQAGELFF. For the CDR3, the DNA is TGTGCCAGCAGCCCAGGACAGGCCGGGGAGCTGTTTTTT.

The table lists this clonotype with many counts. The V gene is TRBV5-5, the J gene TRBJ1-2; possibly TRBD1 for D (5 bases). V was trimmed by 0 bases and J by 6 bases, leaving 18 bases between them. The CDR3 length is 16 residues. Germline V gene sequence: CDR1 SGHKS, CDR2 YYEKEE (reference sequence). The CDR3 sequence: CASSLGPRVGDDGYTF. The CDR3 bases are TGTGCCAGCAGCTTGGGTCCGAGGGTAGGGGATGATGGCTACACCTTC.

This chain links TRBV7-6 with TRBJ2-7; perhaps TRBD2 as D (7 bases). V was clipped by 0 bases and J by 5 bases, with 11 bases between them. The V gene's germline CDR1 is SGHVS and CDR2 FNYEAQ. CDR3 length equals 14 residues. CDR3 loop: CASSLAGGPDEQYF. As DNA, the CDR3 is TGTGCCAGCAGCTTAGCGGGGGGGCCTGACGAGCAGTACTTC.

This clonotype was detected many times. CDR3 bases: TGTGCCAGCAGCCAACTAGCGGGATTGAACACCGGGGAGCTGTTTTTT. Protein sequence: CASSQLAGLNTGELFF. J is TRBJ2-2 and V is TRBV7-9; 10 bases agree with TRBD2. The CDR3 has 16 amino acids. The germline gives CDR1 SEHNR, CDR2 FQNEAQ (reference sequence). J was trimmed by 1 base and V by 5 bases; bases with no gene match: 4. Full variable domain (rest looked up from reference TRBV7-9 and TRBJ2-2): DTGVSQNPRHKITKRGQNVTFRCDPISEHNRLYWYRQTLGQGPEFLTYFQNEAQLEKSRLLSDRFSAERPKGSFSTLEIQRTEQGDSAMYLCASSQLAGLNTGELFFGEGSRLTVL.

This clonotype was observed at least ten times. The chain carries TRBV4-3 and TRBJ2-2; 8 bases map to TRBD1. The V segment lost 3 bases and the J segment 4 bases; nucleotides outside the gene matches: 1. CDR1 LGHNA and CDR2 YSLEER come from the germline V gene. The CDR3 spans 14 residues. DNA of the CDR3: TGCGCCAGCAGCCATGGACAGGGCACCGGGGAGCTGTTTTTT. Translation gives CASSHGQGTGELFF.